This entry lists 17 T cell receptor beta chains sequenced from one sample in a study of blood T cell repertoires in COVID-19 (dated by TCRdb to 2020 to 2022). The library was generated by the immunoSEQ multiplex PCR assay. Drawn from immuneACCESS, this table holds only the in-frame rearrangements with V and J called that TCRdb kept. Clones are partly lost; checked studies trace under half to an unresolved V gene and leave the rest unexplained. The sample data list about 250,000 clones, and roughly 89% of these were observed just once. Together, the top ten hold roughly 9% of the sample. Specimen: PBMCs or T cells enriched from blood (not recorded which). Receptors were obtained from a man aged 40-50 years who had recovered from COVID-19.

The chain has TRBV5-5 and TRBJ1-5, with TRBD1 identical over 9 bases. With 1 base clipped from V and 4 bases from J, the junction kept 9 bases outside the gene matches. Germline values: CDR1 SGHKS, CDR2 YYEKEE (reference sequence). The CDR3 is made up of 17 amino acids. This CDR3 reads CASSLKDRGGWNQPQHF. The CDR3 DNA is TGTGCCAGCAGCTTGAAGGACAGGGGAGGATGGAATCAGCCCCAGCATTTT. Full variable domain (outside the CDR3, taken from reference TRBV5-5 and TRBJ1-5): DAGVTQSPTHLIKTRGQQVTLRCSPISGHKSVSWYQQVLGQGPQFIFQYYEKEERGRGNFPDRFSARQFPNYSSELNVNALLLGDSALYLCASSLKDRGGWNQPQHFGDGTRLSIL.

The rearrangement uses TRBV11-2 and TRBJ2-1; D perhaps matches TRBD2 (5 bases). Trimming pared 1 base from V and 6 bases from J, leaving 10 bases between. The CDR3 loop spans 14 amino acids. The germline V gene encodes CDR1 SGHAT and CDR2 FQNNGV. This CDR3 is CASSLAGNSNEQFF. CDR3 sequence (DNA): TGTGCCAGCAGCTTAGCCGGGAACTCCAATGAGCAGTTCTTC.

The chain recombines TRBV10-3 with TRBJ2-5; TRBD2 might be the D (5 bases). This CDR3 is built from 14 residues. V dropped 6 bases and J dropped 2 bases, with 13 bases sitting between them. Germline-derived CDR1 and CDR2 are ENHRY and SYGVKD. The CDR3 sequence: CAIRMGSGQETQYF. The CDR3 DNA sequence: TGTGCCATCAGAATGGGGTCGGGGCAAGAGACCCAGTACTTC.

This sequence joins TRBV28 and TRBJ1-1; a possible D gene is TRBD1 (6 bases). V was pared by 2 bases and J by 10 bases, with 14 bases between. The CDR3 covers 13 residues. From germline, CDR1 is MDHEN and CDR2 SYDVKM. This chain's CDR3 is CASSLRGGISAFF. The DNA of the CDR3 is TGTGCCAGCAGTTTAAGGGGGGGGATCTCAGCTTTCTTT.

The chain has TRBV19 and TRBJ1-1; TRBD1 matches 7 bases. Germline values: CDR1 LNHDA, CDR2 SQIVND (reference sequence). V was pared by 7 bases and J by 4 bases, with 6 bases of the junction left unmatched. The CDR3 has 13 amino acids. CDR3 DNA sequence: TGTGCCAGTACCGCAGGGGGGAGCACTGAAGCTTTCTTT. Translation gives CASTAGGSTEAFF. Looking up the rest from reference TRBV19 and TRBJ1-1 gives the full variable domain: DGGITQSPKYLFRKEGQNVTLSCEQNLNHDAMYWYRQDPGQGLRLIYYSQIVNDFQKGDIAEGYSVSREKKESFPLTVTSAQKNPTAFYLCASTAGGSTEAFFGQGTRLTVV.

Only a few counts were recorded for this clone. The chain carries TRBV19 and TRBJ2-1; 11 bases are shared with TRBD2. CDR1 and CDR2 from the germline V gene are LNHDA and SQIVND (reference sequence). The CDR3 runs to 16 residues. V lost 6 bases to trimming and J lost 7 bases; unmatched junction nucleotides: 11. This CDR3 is CASRTSGMGMANEQFF. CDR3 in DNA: TGTGCCAGTAGGACTAGCGGGATGGGTATGGCGAATGAGCAGTTCTTC.

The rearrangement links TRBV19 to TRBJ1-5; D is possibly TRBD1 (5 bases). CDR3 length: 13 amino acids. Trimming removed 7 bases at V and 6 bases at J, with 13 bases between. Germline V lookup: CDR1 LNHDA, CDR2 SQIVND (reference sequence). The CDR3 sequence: CASTSGWGQPQHF. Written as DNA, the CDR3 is TGTGCCAGTACCTCAGGGTGGGGTCAGCCCCAGCATTTT.

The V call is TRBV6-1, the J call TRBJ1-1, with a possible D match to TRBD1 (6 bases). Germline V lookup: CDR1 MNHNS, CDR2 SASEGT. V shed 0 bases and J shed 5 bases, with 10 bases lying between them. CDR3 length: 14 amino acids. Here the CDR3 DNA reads TGTGCCAGCAGTGAAGCGCACAGGGTTACTGAAGCTTTCTTT. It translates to CASSEAHRVTEAFF.

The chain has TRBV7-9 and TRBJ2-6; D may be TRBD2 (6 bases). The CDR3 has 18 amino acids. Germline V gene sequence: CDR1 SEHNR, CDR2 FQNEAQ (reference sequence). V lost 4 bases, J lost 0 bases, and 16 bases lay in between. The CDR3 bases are TGTGCCAGCAGCTCTCTGCGGGGAAAACTCTCTGGGGCCAACGTCCTGACTTTC. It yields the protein CASSSLRGKLSGANVLTF.

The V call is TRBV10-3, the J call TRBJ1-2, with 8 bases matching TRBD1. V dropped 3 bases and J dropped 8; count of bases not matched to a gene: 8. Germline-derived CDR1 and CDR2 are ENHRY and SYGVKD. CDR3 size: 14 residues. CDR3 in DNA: TGTGCCATCAGTGACTTCGGACAGGGCGGCGGCTACACCTTC. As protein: CAISDFGQGGGYTF.

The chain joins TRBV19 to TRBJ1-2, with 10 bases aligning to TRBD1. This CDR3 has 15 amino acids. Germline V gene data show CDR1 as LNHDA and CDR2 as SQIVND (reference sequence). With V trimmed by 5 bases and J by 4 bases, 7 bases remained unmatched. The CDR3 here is CASSVRDRGRYGYTF. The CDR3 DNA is TGTGCCAGTAGTGTCCGGGACAGGGGCCGCTATGGCTACACCTTC.

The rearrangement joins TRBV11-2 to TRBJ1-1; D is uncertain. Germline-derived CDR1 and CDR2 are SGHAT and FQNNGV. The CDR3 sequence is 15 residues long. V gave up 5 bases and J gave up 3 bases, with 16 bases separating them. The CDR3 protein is CASSPDGLPDTEAFF. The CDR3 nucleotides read TGTGCCAGCAGCCCAGACGGACTACCTGACACTGAAGCTTTCTTT. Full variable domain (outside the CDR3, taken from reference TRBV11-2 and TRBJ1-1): EAGVAQSPRYKIIEKRQSVAFWCNPISGHATLYWYQQILGQGPKLLIQFQNNGVVDDSQLPKDRFSAERLKGVDSTLKIQPAKLEDSAVYLCASSPDGLPDTEAFFGQGTRLTVV.

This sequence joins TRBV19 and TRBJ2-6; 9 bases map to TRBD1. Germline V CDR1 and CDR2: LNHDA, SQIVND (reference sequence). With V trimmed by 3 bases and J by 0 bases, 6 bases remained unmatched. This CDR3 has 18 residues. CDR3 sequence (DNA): TGTGCCAGTAGTATTAAAGGGACAGGGATCTCTGGGGCCAACGTCCTGACTTTC. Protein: CASSIKGTGISGANVLTF.

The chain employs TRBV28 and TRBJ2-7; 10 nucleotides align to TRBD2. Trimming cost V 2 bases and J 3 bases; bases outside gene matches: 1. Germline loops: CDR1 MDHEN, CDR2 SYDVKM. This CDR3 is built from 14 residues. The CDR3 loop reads CASSLVAGGYEQYF. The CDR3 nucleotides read TGTGCCAGCAGTTTAGTAGCGGGAGGCTACGAGCAGTACTTC.

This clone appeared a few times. DNA for the CDR3: TGTGCCAGCTCACCAGTGGCGGCGAACACAGATACGCAGTATTTT. Encoded protein: CASSPVAANTDTQYF. The genes are TRBV18 and TRBJ2-3; D gene ambiguous. The CDR3 covers 15 residues. The germline V gene encodes CDR1 KGHSH and CDR2 LQKENI. Trimming removed 2 bases at V and 2 bases at J, with 11 bases between.

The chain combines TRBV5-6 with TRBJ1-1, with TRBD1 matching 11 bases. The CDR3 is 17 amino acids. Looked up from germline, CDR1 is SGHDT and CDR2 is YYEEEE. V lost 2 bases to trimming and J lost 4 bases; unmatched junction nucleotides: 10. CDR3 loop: CASSLRTGGYVGTEAFF. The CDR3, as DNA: TGTGCCAGCAGCTTACGGACAGGGGGCTACGTTGGCACTGAAGCTTTCTTT. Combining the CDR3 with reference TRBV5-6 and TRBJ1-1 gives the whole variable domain DAGVTQSPTHLIKTRGQQVTLRCSPKSGHDTVSWYQQALGQGPQFIFQYYEEEERQRGNFPDRFSGHQFPNYSSELNVNALLLGDSALYLCASSLRTGGYVGTEAFFGQGTRLTVV.

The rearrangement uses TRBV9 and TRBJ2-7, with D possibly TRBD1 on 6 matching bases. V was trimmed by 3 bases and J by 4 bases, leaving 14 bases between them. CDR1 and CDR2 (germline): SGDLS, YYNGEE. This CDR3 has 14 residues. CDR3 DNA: TGTGCCAGCAGCGCCACCAGGGGTGGGTACGAGCAGTACTTC. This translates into CASSATRGGYEQYF.